This is a list of T cell receptor beta chains from one sample in a study of regulatory T cells in long-lasting Graves disease. TCRdb processed the multiplex PCR reads anew with MiXCR; each CDR3 protein has one entry. The sample includes about 290,000 distinct CDR3 sequences, under 25% of them seen just once. Specimen: peripheral blood mononuclear cells (PBMCs), collected when the disease was refractory, from a patient treated with antithyroid drugs. Receptors originate from a female donor with Graves disease. Each CDR3 is given with its conserved first and last residue. The D gene is left open where the match is weak. Size is stated for part of the rows, as once, few or many counts, or as a class when the clone is expanded.

many,TRBV28,.,TRBJ1-1,CASSLLEGANTEAFF,TGTGCCAGCAGTTTATTAGAAGGGGCGAACACTGAAGCTTTCTTT
few,TRBV20-1,TRBD2,TRBJ2-2,CSARDPPLAGEMTGELFF,TGCAGTGCTAGAGATCCCCCACTAGCGGGAGAAATGACCGGGGAGCTGTTTTTT
many,TRBV11-3,.,TRBJ2-5,CASSLARSEGETQYF,TGTGCCAGCAGCTTAGCCCGCTCCGAGGGGGAGACCCAGTACTTC
many,TRBV11-1,.,TRBJ1-1,CASSQAGGDTEAFF,TGTGCCAGCAGCCAGGCCGGCGGGGACACTGAAGCTTTCTTT
many,TRBV6-2/TRBV6-3,TRBD2,TRBJ2-7,CASSDSLAMVQYSGRPHEQYF,TGTGCCAGCAGTGACTCCCTCGCAATGGTCCAATATAGCGGGAGGCCGCACGAGCAGTACTTC
.,TRBV5-1,.,TRBJ2-7,CASSLVPDSYEQYF,TGCGCCAGCAGCTTGGTTCCAGACTCCTACGAGCAGTACTTC
many,TRBV6-1,TRBD2,TRBJ2-1,CASQGLARADEQFF,TGTGCCAGCCAAGGACTAGCGAGGGCCGATGAGCAGTTCTTC
few,TRBV3-2,.,TRBJ2-7,CASSQDIGTGTYEQYF,TGTGCCAGCAGCCAAGATATAGGAACAGGGACCTACGAGCAGTACTTC
.,TRBV19,.,TRBJ1-5,CASSIDVRGNQPQHF,TGTGCCAGTAGTATAGATGTTAGGGGCAATCAGCCCCAGCATTTT
many,TRBV28,.,TRBJ1-2,CASSSEGYTF,TGTGCCAGCAGTTCCGAGGGCTACACCTTC
.,TRBV5-5,.,TRBJ2-2,CASSHQAAGITGELFF,TGTGCCAGCAGTCATCAGGCGGCAGGGATAACCGGGGAGCTGTTTTTT
.,TRBV5-4,TRBD1,TRBJ2-7,CASSPTGGFSYEQYF,TGTGCCAGCAGCCCGACAGGGGGATTCTCCTACGAGCAGTACTTC
many,TRBV11-2,TRBD1,TRBJ1-1,CASSLRTGVNTEAFF,TGTGCCAGCAGCTTAAGAACAGGGGTTAACACTGAAGCTTTCTTT
few,TRBV3-1,.,TRBJ1-3,CASSQVGSGNTIYF,TGTGCCAGCAGCCAAGTTGGTTCTGGAAACACCATATATTTT
many,TRBV6-1,.,TRBJ2-7,CASGQTTYEQYF,TGTGCCAGCGGACAGACTACCTACGAGCAGTACTTC
.,TRBV7-9,TRBD1,TRBJ1-4,CASEGRGQGRLFF,TGTGCCAGCGAGGGCAGGGGGCAAGGAAGGCTGTTTTTT
many,TRBV6-2/TRBV6-3,TRBD1,TRBJ2-7,CASSYSGTGVWEQYF,TGTGCCAGCAGTTACTCTGGGACAGGGGTTTGGGAGCAGTACTTC
.,TRBV9,.,TRBJ1-1,CASSVYVNTEAFF,TGTGCCAGCAGCGTATATGTGAACACTGAAGCTTTCTTT
.,TRBV12-3/TRBV12-4,.,TRBJ1-1,CASNRGNTEAFF,TGTGCCAGCAACCGTGGGAACACTGAAGCTTTCTTT
.,TRBV7-2,TRBD1,TRBJ2-3,CASSPDRGRDTQYF,TGTGCCAGCAGCCCCGACAGGGGCAGAGATACGCAGTATTTT
many,TRBV18,TRBD2,TRBJ2-5,CASSPPLAGGQETQYF,TGTGCCAGCTCACCACCCCTAGCGGGAGGGCAAGAGACCCAGTACTTC
few,TRBV10-3,.,TRBJ2-6,CAISRGLEVSGANVLTF,TGTGCCATCAGTAGAGGACTGGAAGTATCTGGGGCCAACGTCCTGACTTTC
.,TRBV6-1,.,TRBJ2-7,CASSGQPSYEQYF,TGTGCCAGCAGTGGACAGCCGTCCTACGAGCAGTACTTC
.,TRBV7-9,TRBD1,TRBJ1-5,CASSLDRGSNQPQHF,TGTGCCAGCAGCTTAGACAGGGGAAGCAATCAGCCCCAGCATTTT
many,TRBV7-2,TRBD1,TRBJ2-7,CASSLATGGQSYEQYF,TGTGCCAGCAGCTTAGCCACAGGGGGGCAATCCTACGAGCAGTACTTC
.,TRBV7-9,.,TRBJ2-1,CASSNLGLRGEQFF,TGTGCCAGCAGTAACCTGGGTCTGAGGGGTGAGCAGTTCTTC
many,TRBV28,TRBD1,TRBJ1-1,CASSRQGASTEAFF,TGTGCCAGCTCCAGACAGGGGGCTTCGACTGAAGCTTTCTTT